This TCR beta chain was found in a study of tissue T cells after allogeneic stem cell transplantation. Profiled with immunoSEQ multiplex PCR; TCRdb holds only in-frame clones, not every one. The sample includes 48,000 or so clones, 73% of them seen just once. Study results and limitations: Alloreactivity or antigen specificity of tissue TCRs was not determined; some clones might be host cells. Within patients, tissue anatomy strongly shaped TCR repertoire composition. Limitations included a small, clinically heterogeneous cohort and limited sampling depth.

In regard to this clone: The target antigen is unknown. Genes and germline are mouse. The read ends 1 residue before the CDR3 terminus; that terminus is restored from the germline J gene. Other DNA sequences in this sample translate to the same CDR3.

The CDR3 loop spans 13 amino acids. Germline loops: CDR1 SNHLY, CDR2 FYNGKV (reference sequence). V was clipped by 3 bases and J by 3 bases, with 6 bases between them. This clonotype originated in a pool of C57BL/6 mice in good health. The sequencing input was sorted cells pooled from one or two spleens. The V and J genes are TRBV3 and TRBJ2-1; tentatively, D is TRBD1 (5 bases). This chain's CDR3 is CASSLDIYAEQFF. Incomplete CDR3 DNA: TGTGCCAGCAGCTTGGACATCTATGCTGAGCAGTTC.